This TCR beta chain came from a study of blood T cell repertoires in COVID-19. About the research overall: Sites across the United States, Italy and Spain contributed samples from acute and convalescent COVID-19. Sources were T cells, B-cell-depleted T cells, or PBMCs; the material itself was cDNA or gDNA.

Under the authors' procedure: From reference gene primer amplification, estimates of nucleated cell counts were derived. TCRdb keeps only in-frame clones here, not all; method: immunoSEQ multiplex PCR. That table is the source of V, J and clone size, and D and trimming were worked out from the DNA. The table shows 250,000 to 300,000 clones, with 65% to 90% occurring only once. The CDR3 covers 16 residues. The junction had 9 bases not matched to a gene; V was cut back by 6 bases and J by 0 bases. Germline CDR1 and CDR2: MNHEY and SMNVEV (reference sequence). The sample was peripheral blood. The sequence came from a man aged 50-59 years with active or convalescent COVID-19. The chain is built from TRBV27 and TRBJ2-3; 7 bases map to TRBD2. In DNA form, the CDR3 reads TGTGCCAGCAGCCCCTTTATGCGGGGGAGCACAGATACGCAGTATTTT. It is translated as CASSPFMRGSTDTQYF.